This passage covers 2 T cell receptor beta chains from one sample sequenced in a study of T-cell reconstitution after alpha-beta-depleted transplantation in children. This sample's TCRbeta library carried unique molecular identifier barcodes. TCRdb processed the PCR reads anew with MiXCR; each CDR3 protein has one entry. This sample has approximately 91,000 distinct CDR3 sequences, with 7% to 10% found just once. The input for sequencing was PBMCs from the stem cell graft donor, taken from the stem cell graft. All receptors come from a human donor who donated a stem cell graft to a child with congenital amegakaryocytic thrombocytopenia.

This clonotype was recorded at least ten times. This chain joins TRBV10-3 and TRBJ1-2; D unclear. V dropped 3 bases and J dropped 4 bases, with 9 bases sitting between them. There are 13 residues in the CDR3. Germline loops: CDR1 ENHRY, CDR2 SYGVKD. The CDR3 coding sequence is TGTGCCATCAGTGACGGGGATGGCTATGGCTACACCTTC. Its protein is CAISDGDGYGYTF.

This clonotype has at least ten counts. This sequence joins TRBV29-1 and TRBJ1-2; 7 nucleotides match TRBD1. The germline V gene has CDR1 SQVTM and CDR2 ANQGSEA. The CDR3 runs to 14 residues. V shed 0 bases, J shed 4 bases, and the junction held 5 bases outside the gene matches. CDR3 residues: CSVEEGRGVYGYTF. The CDR3 coding sequence is TGCAGCGTTGAAGAGGGCAGGGGGGTCTATGGCTACACCTTC.